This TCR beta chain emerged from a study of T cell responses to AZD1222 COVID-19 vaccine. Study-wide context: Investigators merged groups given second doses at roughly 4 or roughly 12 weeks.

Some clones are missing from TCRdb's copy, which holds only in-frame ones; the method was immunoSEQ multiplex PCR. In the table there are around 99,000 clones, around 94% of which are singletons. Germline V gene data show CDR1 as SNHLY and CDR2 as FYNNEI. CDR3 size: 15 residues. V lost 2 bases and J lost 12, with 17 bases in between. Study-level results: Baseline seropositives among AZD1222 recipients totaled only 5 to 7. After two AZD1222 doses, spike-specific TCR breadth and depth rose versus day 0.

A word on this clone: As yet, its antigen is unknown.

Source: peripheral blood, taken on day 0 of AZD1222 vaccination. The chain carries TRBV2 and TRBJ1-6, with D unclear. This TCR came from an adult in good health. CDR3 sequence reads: CASSEQAAVGIPLHF. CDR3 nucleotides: TGTGCCAGCAGTGAACAGGCAGCCGTCGGAATACCCCTCCACTTT.